The 30 T cell receptor beta chains presented below share a single source sample, sequenced in a study of T cell changes during pregnancy in multiple sclerosis. This table comes from immunoSEQ multiplex PCR, and its TCRdb copy is limited to in-frame clones, with some not included. This sample has under 80,000 clones, with just over 90% found just once. The specimen was CD4+ T cells from peripheral blood mononuclear cells, collected in the second trimester of pregnancy. These receptors all stem from a female donor with multiple sclerosis, enrolled in a pregnancy study.

The chain carries TRBV19 and TRBJ1-1, with D uncertain. There are 15 residues in the CDR3. Per the germline V gene, CDR1 is LNHDA and CDR2 is SQIVND (reference sequence). V lost 2 bases, J lost 3 bases, and 13 bases lay in between. The CDR3 loop reads CASSITGWEDTEAFF. CDR3 nucleotides: TGTGCCAGTAGTATAACTGGTTGGGAGGACACTGAAGCTTTCTTT.

The V call is TRBV9, the J call TRBJ2-1; 10 bases match TRBD2. CDR1 is SGDLS, CDR2 YYNGEE, per germline. Germline trimming cut 0 bases from V and 9 bases from J; bases unmatched to any gene: 12. The CDR3 covers 17 residues. CDR3 nucleotide sequence: TGTGCCAGCAGCGTAGAAGGTGGCCTAGCGGGAGTCGGTGAGCAGTTCTTC. Residues: CASSVEGGLAGVGEQFF.

This chain joins TRBV7-2 and TRBJ1-6; maybe TRBD1 (6 bases). V shed 5 bases and J shed 0 bases, with 14 bases lying between them. The CDR3 has 17 amino acids. From germline, CDR1 is SGHTA and CDR2 FQGNSA. The CDR3 protein is CASSTLQGSSYNSPLHF. The CDR3 DNA sequence: TGTGCCAGCAGCACCTTACAGGGAAGCTCCTATAATTCACCCCTCCACTTT.

The chain couples TRBV5-8 to TRBJ1-5, with TRBD1 identical over 10 bases. V trimming: 6 bases; J trimming: 4 bases; junction bases outside the gene matches: 7. The CDR3 sequence is 15 residues long. Germline V gene lookup returns CDR1 SGHTS and CDR2 YDEGEE. This CDR3 reads CASTDGTGDNQPQHF. DNA for the CDR3: TGTGCCAGCACCGACGGGACAGGGGATAATCAGCCCCAGCATTTT.

The V gene is TRBV6-1, the J gene TRBJ1-2; 7 nucleotides line up with TRBD1. CDR3 length: 15 amino acids. Trimming at V came to 2 bases and at J to 4 bases, leaving 7 bases not matched to a gene. Germline values: CDR1 MNHNS, CDR2 SASEGT. In DNA, the CDR3 is TGTGCCAGCAGTGAACCGGGACAGAAACCCTATGGCTACACCTTC. Its protein product is CASSEPGQKPYGYTF.

The gene calls are TRBV27 and TRBJ2-7; tentative D call: TRBD2 (9 bases). This CDR3 has 17 amino acids. With 6 bases removed from V and 4 bases from J, the gap between germline ends came to 25 bases. The germline CDR1 and CDR2 sequences are MNHEY and SMNVEV (reference sequence). CDR3 nucleotide sequence: TGTGCCAGCAGCCGGACAGGGACCTTGGCGGGAGGGTACGAGCAGTACTTC. Its translation: CASSRTGTLAGGYEQYF.

This sequence joins TRBV6-1 and TRBJ1-2, with 7 bases identical to TRBD1. The CDR3 totals 14 residues. Germline CDR1 reads MNHNS; CDR2 reads SASEGT. V lost 5 bases to trimming and J lost 0 bases; unmatched junction nucleotides: 3. This CDR3 is CASSKGTANYGYTF. The CDR3 bases are TGTGCCAGCAGTAAGGGGACAGCTAACTATGGCTACACCTTC.

DNA of the CDR3: TGCAGCGTTGAGTTCAGGGTATCTGGGGCCAACGTCCTGACTTTC. Amino acids: CSVEFRVSGANVLTF. This chain links TRBV29-1 with TRBJ2-6; perhaps TRBD1 as D (5 bases). This CDR3 has 15 residues. Looked up from germline, CDR1 is SQVTM and CDR2 is ANQGSEA. V was clipped by 3 bases and J by 1 base, with 10 bases between them.

This clone has just a few counts. J is TRBJ1-6 and V is TRBV2; D is ambiguous. The V gene's germline CDR1 is SNHLY and CDR2 FYNNEI. The CDR3 extends over 13 amino acids. Trimming took 2 bases from V and 11 from J, leaving 10 bases between them. CDR3 coding DNA: TGTGCCAGCAGTGAATACCCCGGGACACCCCTCCACTTT. This codes for CASSEYPGTPLHF. Full variable domain (rest looked up from reference TRBV2 and TRBJ1-6): EPEVTQTPSHQVTQMGQEVILRCVPISNHLYFYWYRQILGQKVEFLVSFYNNEISEKSEIFDDQFSVERPDGSNFTLKIRSTKLEDSAMYFCASSEYPGTPLHFGNGTRLTVT.

The V gene is TRBV29-1, the J gene TRBJ2-1; weak D call: TRBD1 (5 bases). Looked up from germline, CDR1 is SQVTM and CDR2 is ANQGSEA. Trimming took 7 bases from V and 9 from J, leaving 19 bases between them. CDR3 length: 13 residues. This CDR3 reads CSGTTGLSGEQFF. The CDR3 nucleotides read TGCAGCGGTACAACAGGCCTATCGGGTGAGCAGTTCTTC.

A single count supports this clone. The rearrangement joins TRBV5-1 to TRBJ2-1; 10 bases fit TRBD1. CDR3 length equals 16 residues. Germline trimming cut 3 bases from V and 0 bases from J; bases unmatched to any gene: 3. The germline CDR1 and CDR2 sequences are SGHRS and YFSETQ. Here the CDR3 reads CASSYRTGGSYNEQFF. DNA of the CDR3: TGCGCCAGCAGCTACCGGACAGGGGGCTCCTACAATGAGCAGTTCTTC. The entire variable domain, with the rest obtained from reference TRBV5-1 and TRBJ2-1, is as follows: KAGVTQTPRYLIKTRGQQVTLSCSPISGHRSVSWYQQTPGQGLQFLFEYFSETQRNKGNFPGRFSGRQFSNSRSEMNVSTLELGDSALYLCASSYRTGGSYNEQFFGPGTRLTVL.

This chain links TRBV5-5 with TRBJ1-2; tentatively, D is TRBD1 (6 bases). The V gene lost 5 bases and the J gene lost 2 bases, with 10 bases spanning the gap. This CDR3 has 13 amino acids. Per the germline V gene, CDR1 is SGHKS and CDR2 is YYEKEE (reference sequence). CDR3 residues: CASRWQGNYGYTF. Written as DNA, the CDR3 is TGTGCCAGCAGGTGGCAGGGGAACTATGGCTACACCTTC.

CDR3 amino acids: CASSHRDNTDTQYF. The DNA for the CDR3 is TGTGCCAGCAGCCACCGGGACAACACAGATACGCAGTATTTT. V gene TRBV7-9 combines with J gene TRBJ2-3, with TRBD1 as a possible D gene (6 bases). Trimming took off 5 bases at V and 2 bases at J, with 11 bases between the two ends. This CDR3 comprises 14 residues. CDR1 is SEHNR, CDR2 FQNEAQ, per germline (reference sequence).

The V gene is TRBV7-9, the J gene TRBJ2-7; 10 bases line up with TRBD2. The germline gives CDR1 SEHNR, CDR2 FQNEAQ (reference sequence). The CDR3 loop spans 15 amino acids. V shed 1 base and J 9 bases; nucleotides not matched to a gene: 9. CDR3 bases: TGTGCCAGCAGCTTAGGGGCTAGCGGGAGACTACGGCAGTACTTC. Its protein product is CASSLGASGRLRQYF.

The V call is TRBV13, the J call TRBJ1-4; maybe TRBD1 (5 bases). Germline CDR1 is PRHDT and CDR2 is FYEKMQ (reference sequence). V was shortened by 4 bases and J by 6 bases, with 15 bases between the two germline ends. This CDR3 comprises 15 residues. CDR3 nucleotides: TGTGCCAGCAGCTCTAGACAGTCACCGCATGAAAAACTGTTTTTT. It codes for CASSSRQSPHEKLFF.

The J gene is TRBJ2-7, the V gene TRBV6-1; D might be TRBD2 (5 bases). The CDR3 is 16 residues long. CDR1 and CDR2 (germline): MNHNS, SASEGT. V shed 4 bases and J shed 3 bases, with 19 bases lying between them. The CDR3, as DNA: TGTGCCAGCAGTGGGTGGGGTGGCGGGCCTAACTACGAGCAGTACTTC. Protein product: CASSGWGGGPNYEQYF.

The chain is built from TRBV30 and TRBJ1-4; 8 bases line up with TRBD1. Unmatched junction bases numbered 10, after V lost 6 bases and J lost 7 bases. The germline V gene encodes CDR1 GTSNPN and CDR2 SVGIG (reference sequence). The CDR3 sequence is 14 residues long. The CDR3 spells CACLTGQGFEKLFF. The CDR3 DNA reads TGTGCCTGCTTAACTGGACAGGGTTTTGAAAAACTGTTTTTT.

This clone was counted once. V gene TRBV25-1 combines with J gene TRBJ1-2; D unresolved. V lost 7 bases and J lost 4, with 16 bases in between. The CDR3 has 14 amino acids. Per germline, CDR1 MGHDK and CDR2 SYGVNS. Here the CDR3 DNA reads TGTGCCAGCATGGATGACCGAGGATCCTATGGCTACACCTTC. It translates to CASMDDRGSYGYTF.

The V call is TRBV11-3, the J call TRBJ2-1; TRBD2 is a possible D gene (5 bases). The V gene lost 5 bases and the J gene lost 4 bases, with 9 bases spanning the gap. The CDR3 is made up of 13 amino acids. Germline CDR1 SGHNT, CDR2 YENEEA. The CDR3 DNA sequence: TGTGCCAGCAGCCGAGGGTGGTACAATGAGCAGTTCTTC. Protein: CASSRGWYNEQFF.

The chain combines TRBV10-3 with TRBJ2-5; D remains ambiguous. The germline gives CDR1 ENHRY, CDR2 SYGVKD. The CDR3 has 12 amino acids. The ends were cut back, 2 bases at V and 5 bases at J, with 6 bases in the middle. This chain's CDR3 is CAISEPGETQYF. DNA for the CDR3: TGTGCCATCAGTGAGCCCGGGGAGACCCAGTACTTC.

This sequence joins TRBV27 and TRBJ2-7; a weak D match, TRBD2 (5 bases). CDR1 is MNHEY and CDR2 is SMNVEV in the germline V gene (reference sequence). This CDR3 comprises 14 residues. V lost 2 bases to trimming and J lost 0 bases, with 8 bases between them. In DNA form, the CDR3 reads TGTGCCAGCAGTTTAGGGAGAAGCTCCTACGAGCAGTACTTC. As protein: CASSLGRSSYEQYF.

The chain uses TRBV11-3 and TRBJ2-1, with TRBD2 as a possible D gene (5 bases). The CDR3 is made up of 14 amino acids. The V and J ends lost 5 bases and 6 bases respectively, with 14 bases between them. The germline V gene has CDR1 SGHNT and CDR2 YENEEA. CDR3: CASSQRRDANEQFF. The CDR3 region has the DNA TGTGCCAGCAGCCAGAGACGGGATGCCAATGAGCAGTTCTTC.

The chain employs TRBV28 and TRBJ1-5, with 7 bases identical to TRBD1. The CDR3 runs to 13 residues. Germline V gene sequence: CDR1 MDHEN, CDR2 SYDVKM. The V and J ends lost 10 bases and 1 base, in that order; junction bases with no gene match: 4. CDR3 sequence: CAIDRVSNQPQHF. The CDR3 region has the DNA TGTGCCATCGACAGGGTGAGCAATCAGCCCCAGCATTTT.

This chain joins TRBV5-8 and TRBJ1-2, with 7 bases fitting TRBD1. This CDR3 spans 15 amino acids. The J segment lost 2 bases and the V segment lost 0 bases, leaving 4 bases of the junction unmatched. Looked up from germline, CDR1 is SGHTS and CDR2 is YDEGEE. CDR3 coding DNA: TGTGCCAGCAGCTTGGCACTCAGGGGGAACTATGGCTACACCTTC. Translated: CASSLALRGNYGYTF.

This chain links TRBV6-5 with TRBJ1-4; 7 nucleotides align to TRBD1. Germline CDR1 MNHEY, CDR2 SVGAGI. With V trimmed by 2 bases and J by 4 bases, 7 bases remained unmatched. The CDR3 spans 16 residues. This chain's CDR3 is CASSYAPGQSNEKLFF. CDR3 sequence (DNA): TGTGCCAGCAGTTACGCGCCGGGACAGAGTAATGAAAAACTGTTTTTT.

The chain recombines TRBV19 with TRBJ2-7; 7 bases are a match to TRBD1. In germline, CDR1 is LNHDA, CDR2 SQIVND (reference sequence). The J segment lost 2 bases and the V segment lost 4 bases, leaving 11 bases of the junction unmatched. The CDR3 runs to 16 residues. CDR3 in amino acids: CASSTLTGRTPYEQYF. The CDR3 bases are TGTGCCAGTAGTACCCTGACAGGGAGAACCCCCTACGAGCAGTACTTC.

CDR3 region: CASTPPSRDYEQYF. The DNA for the CDR3 is TGTGCCAGCACCCCTCCTTCCAGGGACTACGAGCAGTACTTC. The genes are TRBV7-9 and TRBJ2-7; possible D gene TRBD1, 5 bases. The V gene's germline CDR1 is SEHNR and CDR2 FQNEAQ (reference sequence). Trimming shortened V by 7 bases and J by 3 bases, and 16 bases separated the two germline ends. This CDR3 region has 14 residues.

This chain links TRBV15 with TRBJ1-4; 11 nucleotides match TRBD1. This CDR3 contains 15 residues. V lost 1 base and J lost 8; bases outside the gene matches: 3. CDR1 is LNHNV and CDR2 is YYDKDF in the germline V gene (reference sequence). The CDR3 loop is CATSRGTGGREKLFF. CDR3 DNA sequence: TGTGCCACCAGCAGAGGGACAGGGGGCCGAGAAAAACTGTTTTTT.

The chain joins TRBV5-1 to TRBJ1-2; tentatively, D is TRBD1 (5 bases). This CDR3 region has 14 residues. Germline CDR1 SGHRS, CDR2 YFSETQ. V was trimmed by 0 bases and J by 2 bases, leaving 8 bases between them. This CDR3 is CASSLEGNNYGYTF. The CDR3 nucleotides are TGCGCCAGCAGCTTGGAGGGGAACAACTATGGCTACACCTTC.

The chain has TRBV27 and TRBJ2-3; TRBD2 matches 10 bases. In germline, CDR1 is MNHEY, CDR2 SMNVEV (reference sequence). V lost 3 bases to trimming and J lost 0 bases; unmatched junction nucleotides: 3. This CDR3 has 16 residues. This CDR3 is CASSFRLAGSTDTQYF. CDR3 bases: TGTGCCAGCAGTTTTCGACTAGCGGGTAGCACAGATACGCAGTATTTT.